What follows is one T cell receptor beta chain and its context. Libraries were prepared by immunoSEQ multiplex PCR; TCRdb keeps only in-frame clonotypes and omits some of them. The sample has fewer than 250,000 clones; more than 75% are singletons. This specimen comes from a study of blood T cell repertoires in COVID-19. V was shortened by 4 bases and J by 0 bases, with 13 bases between the two germline ends. The germline V gene encodes CDR1 SGHTA and CDR2 FQGNSA. The CDR3 sequence is 16 residues long. The source is a woman aged 40-49 years with acute COVID-19. The chain recombines TRBV7-2 with TRBJ1-3; D ambiguous. The specimen sequenced was PBMCs or T cells enriched from blood (not recorded which). CDR3 loop: CASSSVRVPSGNTIYF. The CDR3 DNA follows: TGTGCCAGCAGCTCGGTACGGGTCCCCTCTGGAAACACCATATATTTT.